This TCR beta chain was observed in a study of blood T cells in healthy people across ages. In this sample, this clonotype turned up a few times. Combining a sample-barcoded 5' primer with a J-beta primer mix, a second PCR ran for 7 to 11 cycles. Every cDNA molecule bore a tag from a template-switch adaptor containing 12 random nucleotides. CDR3-containing paired-end reads numbering at least 2.5 million came from each sample. Via MiXCR, TCRdb re-called the 5' RACE reads, giving one row per CDR3 protein. This table holds 600,000 to 650,000 distinct CDR3 sequences, around 54% found once. Germline values: CDR1 LGHDT, CDR2 YNNKEL (reference sequence). This CDR3 has 16 amino acids. V lost 4 bases and J lost 4; bases outside the gene matches: 8.

The chain links TRBV3-1 to TRBJ1-2, with 11 bases aligning to TRBD1. This TCR came from a man aged 55 to 69 in good health. The specimen was blood. This chain's CDR3 is CASSPRRTGGSYGYTF. For the CDR3, the DNA is TGTGCCAGCAGCCCCCGTAGGACAGGGGGCTCCTATGGCTACACCTTC.